This TCR beta chain emerged from a study of post-analysis software for immune sequencing data. Overall study findings and caveats: Samples from a shared batch, those prepared together, strongly co-clustered by F measure. Significantly decreased normalized Chao1 diversity was recorded for multiple sclerosis patients relative to controls.

Every TCR beta cDNA library bore unique molecular identifiers. Researchers reported roughly 510,000 cDNA molecules coming from about 0.98 to 11 million T cells. TCRdb re-called the PCR reads through MiXCR, storing one row per CDR3 protein. In the table there are roughly 800,000 distinct CDR3 sequences, around 53% of which are singletons. Of note for this clonotype: The antigen is not known.

The receptor's source is a girl under 18 with multiple sclerosis. The sequencing input was blood.

CDR3 loop: CSAPGLAVDTQYF. CDR3 bases: TGCAGCGCCCCGGGACTAGCTGTAGATACGCAGTATTTT. The V and J genes are TRBV29-1 and TRBJ2-3, with 9 bases that match TRBD2. V shed 7 bases and J 5 bases; nucleotides not matched to a gene: 7. The CDR3 runs to 13 residues. Germline values: CDR1 SQVTM, CDR2 ANQGSEA.